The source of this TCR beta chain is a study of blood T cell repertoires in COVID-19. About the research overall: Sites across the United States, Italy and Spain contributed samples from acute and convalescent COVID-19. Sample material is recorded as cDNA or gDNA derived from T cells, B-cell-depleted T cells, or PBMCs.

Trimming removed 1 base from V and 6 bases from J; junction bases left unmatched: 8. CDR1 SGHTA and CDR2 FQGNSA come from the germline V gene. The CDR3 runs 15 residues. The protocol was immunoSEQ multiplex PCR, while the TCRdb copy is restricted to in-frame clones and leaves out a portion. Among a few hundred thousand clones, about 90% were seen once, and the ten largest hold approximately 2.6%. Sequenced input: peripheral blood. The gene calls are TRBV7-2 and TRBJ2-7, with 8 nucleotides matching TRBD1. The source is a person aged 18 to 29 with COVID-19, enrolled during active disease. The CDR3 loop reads CASSLGIGQGGEQYF. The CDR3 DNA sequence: TGTGCCAGCAGCTTAGGGATTGGACAGGGCGGCGAGCAGTACTTC.